The subject of this entry is one T cell receptor (beta chain). Its specificity is not known. This entry belongs to a study of tumor-infiltrating lymphocytes in primary liver carcinoma. Study as a whole: Tumor stage was T1-T3 N0M0, and tumor size was roughly 4 to 10 cm across. Read depth, roughly 3.5 to 7.13 million productive TCRbeta reads, did not differ significantly between tissues. Study-wide results and limits: Bulk unsorted samples prevented comparison of CD4+ and CD8+ repertoires.

CDR3 length: 16 residues. V was clipped by 5 bases and J by 5 bases; unmatched bases: 11. Looked up from germline, CDR1 is SGHVS and CDR2 is FQNEAQ. TCR beta cDNA was reverse-transcribed from roughly 520 ng of total RNA. The reaction used a constant-region primer and ProtoScript II reverse transcriptase. Investigators got TCR beta libraries out of three nested multiplex PCR rounds, done with slightly modified ARM-PCR. Two initial PCR rounds of roughly 10 cycles each paired TRBV1-TRBV30 forward primers with a C-beta reverse primer. Each CDR3 protein is one row after TCRdb ran MiXCR on the multiplex PCR reads. The sample consists of around 330,000 distinct CDR3 sequences, roughly three fifths of them appearing once. Unsorted whole blood yielded the blood RNA, and germline DNA was also extracted.

This sequence was found in a woman aged 25 to 39 with primary liver carcinoma and hepatitis B virus infection. Sequenced input: peripheral blood. V gene TRBV7-8 combines with J gene TRBJ2-3; 9 bases are shared with TRBD2. The CDR3 protein is CASSIPGLANIDTQYF. The CDR3 region has the DNA TGTGCCAGCAGCATACCGGGACTAGCAAACATAGATACGCAGTATTTT.